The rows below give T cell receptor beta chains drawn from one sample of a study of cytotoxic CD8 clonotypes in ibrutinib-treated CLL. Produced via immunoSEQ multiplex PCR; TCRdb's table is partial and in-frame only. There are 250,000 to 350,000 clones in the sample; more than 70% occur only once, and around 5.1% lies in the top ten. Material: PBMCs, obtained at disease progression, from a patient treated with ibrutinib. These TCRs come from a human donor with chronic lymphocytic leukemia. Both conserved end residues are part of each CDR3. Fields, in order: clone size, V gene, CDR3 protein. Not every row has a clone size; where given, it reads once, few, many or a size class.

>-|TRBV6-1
CASSEVGTIYYEQYF
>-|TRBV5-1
CASSGLAGVGTQYF
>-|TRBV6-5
CASSRTGGHTEAFF
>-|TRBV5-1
CASSSAGGCYGYTF
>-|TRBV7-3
CASSLTAGVGNEQFF
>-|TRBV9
CASSPHVRQSSTGWDEQFF
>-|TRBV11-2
CASSPRDRDYFTDTQYF
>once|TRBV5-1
CASSLGPPGGLGNTIYF
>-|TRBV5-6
CASSLSPGPYNEQFF
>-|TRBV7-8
CASSLRGVREKLFF
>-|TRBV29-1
CSVDPSANEQFF
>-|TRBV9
CASSPSRETQYF
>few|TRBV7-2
CASSPNNYGYTF
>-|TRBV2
CASSEGRGMSQPQHF
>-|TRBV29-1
CSDRRWGHTEAFF